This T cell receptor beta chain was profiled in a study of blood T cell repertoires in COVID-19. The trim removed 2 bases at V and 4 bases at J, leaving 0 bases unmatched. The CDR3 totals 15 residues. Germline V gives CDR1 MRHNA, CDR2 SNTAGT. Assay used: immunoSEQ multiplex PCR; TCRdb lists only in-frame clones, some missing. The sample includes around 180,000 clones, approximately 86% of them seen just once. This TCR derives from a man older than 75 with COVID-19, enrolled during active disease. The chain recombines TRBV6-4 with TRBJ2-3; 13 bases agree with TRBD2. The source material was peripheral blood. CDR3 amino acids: CASSDTSGGADTQYF. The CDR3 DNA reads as TGTGCCAGCAGTGACACTAGCGGGGGGGCAGATACGCAGTATTTT.